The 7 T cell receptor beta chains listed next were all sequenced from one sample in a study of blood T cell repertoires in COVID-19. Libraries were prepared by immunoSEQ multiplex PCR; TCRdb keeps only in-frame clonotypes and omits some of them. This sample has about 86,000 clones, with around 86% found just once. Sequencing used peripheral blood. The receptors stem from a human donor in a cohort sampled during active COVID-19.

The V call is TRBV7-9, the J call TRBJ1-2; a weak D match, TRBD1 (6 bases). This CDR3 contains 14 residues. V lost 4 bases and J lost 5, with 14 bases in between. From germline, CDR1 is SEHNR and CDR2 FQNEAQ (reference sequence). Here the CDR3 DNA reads TGTGCCAGCAGCTCTAACCGGGACACTTATGGCTACACCTTC. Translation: CASSSNRDTYGYTF.

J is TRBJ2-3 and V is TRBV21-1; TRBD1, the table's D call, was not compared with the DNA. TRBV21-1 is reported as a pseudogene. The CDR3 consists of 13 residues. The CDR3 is CASSNRVGDTQYF. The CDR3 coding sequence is TGTGCCAGCAGCAACAGGGTTGGCGATACGCAGTATTTT.

The CDR3 DNA sequence: TGTGCCAGCAGTCACAGGGGGTCGTCCTACGAGCAGTACTTC. Its translation: CASSHRGSSYEQYF. This rearrangement joins TRBV28 to TRBJ2-7, with TRBD1 matching over 8 bases. There are 14 residues in the CDR3. Germline V gene data show CDR1 as MDHEN and CDR2 as SYDVKM. Trimming cost V 5 bases and J 1 base; bases outside gene matches: 4.

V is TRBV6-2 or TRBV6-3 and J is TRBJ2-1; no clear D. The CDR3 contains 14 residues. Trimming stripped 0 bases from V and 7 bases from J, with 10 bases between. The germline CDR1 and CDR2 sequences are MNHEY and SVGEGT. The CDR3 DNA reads TGTGCCAGCAGTTACTCGAATTTAGCAAATGAGCAGTTCTTC. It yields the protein CASSYSNLANEQFF.

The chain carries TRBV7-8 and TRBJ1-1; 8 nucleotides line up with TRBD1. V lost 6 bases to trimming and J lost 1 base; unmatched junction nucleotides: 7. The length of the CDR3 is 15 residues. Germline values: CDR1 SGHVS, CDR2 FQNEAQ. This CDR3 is CASSSLGTGNTEAFF. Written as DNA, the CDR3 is TGTGCCAGCAGTTCGTTAGGGACAGGGAACACTGAAGCTTTCTTT.

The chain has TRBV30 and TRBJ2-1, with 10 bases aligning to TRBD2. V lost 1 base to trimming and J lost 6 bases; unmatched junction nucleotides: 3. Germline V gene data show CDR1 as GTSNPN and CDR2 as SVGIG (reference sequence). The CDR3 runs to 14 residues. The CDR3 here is CAWSAGTSANEQFF. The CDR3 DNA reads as TGTGCCTGGAGTGCCGGGACTAGCGCCAATGAGCAGTTCTTC.

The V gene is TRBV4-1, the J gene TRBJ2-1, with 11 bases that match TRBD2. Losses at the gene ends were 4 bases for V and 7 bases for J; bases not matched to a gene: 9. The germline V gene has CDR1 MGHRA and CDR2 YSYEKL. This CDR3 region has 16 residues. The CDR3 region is CASSPLGTSGRNEQFF. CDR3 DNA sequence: TGCGCCAGCAGCCCTTTAGGAACTAGCGGGAGAAATGAGCAGTTCTTC.